The source of this T cell receptor (beta chain) is a study of cytomegalovirus exposure and HLA in healthy donors. This CDR3 is built from 13 residues. The V end lost 2 bases, the J end lost 4 bases, and 9 bases lay between the germline ends. Germline loops: CDR1 SGHDT, CDR2 YYEEEE. The PCR used 60 Vbeta and 13 Jbeta primers. Assay used: immunoSEQ multiplex PCR; TCRdb lists only in-frame clones, some missing. The sample records around 190,000 clones, 65% to 80% being singletons. A note on this clone: The sample holds other DNA sequences that translate to the same CDR3.

The rearrangement joins TRBV5-6 to TRBJ2-5, with D possibly being TRBD1 (6 bases). Sequencing used PBMCs. The clonotype originates from a woman aged 40 to 55 in good health and CMV-seronegative. CDR3 sequence (DNA): TGTGCCAGCAGCTTATTAGGGGGAGAGACCCAGTACTTC. The encoded protein is CASSLLGGETQYF. Drawing the rest from reference TRBV5-6 and TRBJ2-5, the complete variable domain is DAGVTQSPTHLIKTRGQQVTLRCSPKSGHDTVSWYQQALGQGPQFIFQYYEEEERQRGNFPDRFSGHQFPNYSSELNVNALLLGDSALYLCASSLLGGETQYFGPGTRLLVL.